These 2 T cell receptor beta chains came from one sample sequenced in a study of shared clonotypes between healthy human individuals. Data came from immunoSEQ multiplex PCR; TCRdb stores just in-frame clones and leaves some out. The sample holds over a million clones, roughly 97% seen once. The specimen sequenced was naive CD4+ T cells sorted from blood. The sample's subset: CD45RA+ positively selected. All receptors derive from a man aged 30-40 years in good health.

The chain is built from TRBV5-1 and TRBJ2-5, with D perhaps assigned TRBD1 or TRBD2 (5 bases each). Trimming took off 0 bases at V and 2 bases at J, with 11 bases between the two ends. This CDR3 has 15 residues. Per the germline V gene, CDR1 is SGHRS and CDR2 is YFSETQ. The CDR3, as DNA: TGCGCCAGCAGCTTGGGGGGGAGTCTACAAGAGACCCAGTACTTC. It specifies CASSLGGSLQETQYF.

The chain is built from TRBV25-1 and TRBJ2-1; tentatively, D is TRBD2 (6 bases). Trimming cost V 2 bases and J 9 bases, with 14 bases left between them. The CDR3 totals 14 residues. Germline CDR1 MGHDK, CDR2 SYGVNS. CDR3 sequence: CASSEVVGAGEQFF. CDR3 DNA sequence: TGTGCCAGCAGTGAAGTGGTGGGAGCGGGTGAGCAGTTCTTC.